These T cell receptor beta chains were read from a single sample in a study of beta chain features in type 1 diabetes. The assay was immunoSEQ multiplex PCR, and TCRdb's table has in-frame clones only and misses some. Among around 150,000 clones listed, just over 8% were seen once. The material sequenced was central memory CD4+ T cells from blood. The source is a woman between 18 and 29 years old with type 1 diabetes. Each CDR3 is given with its conserved first and last residue. A D gene is named only where the DNA matches it firmly. Where a row states a size, it is once, few, many or the class of an expanded clone; other rows omit it.

J gene | V gene | clone size | D gene | CDR3 protein | CDR3 DNA
TRBJ1-5 | TRBV7-2 | few | TRBD1 | CASSPGTGNQPQHF | TGTGCCAGCAGCCCAGGGACAGGAAATCAGCCCCAGCATTTT
TRBJ2-7 | TRBV6-6 | NA | NA | CATTSAGLTYEQYF | TGTGCCACCACCTCGGCAGGGTTAACCTACGAGCAGTACTTC
TRBJ1-2 | TRBV4-3 | NA | TRBD1 | CASSQDSGGQGFFYGYTF | TGCGCCAGCAGCCAAGATTCGGGGGGACAGGGCTTTTTTTATGGCTACACCTTC
TRBJ1-4 | TRBV2 | few | TRBD1 | CASNGPQGDEKLFF | TGCGCCAGCAATGGTCCCCAGGGGGATGAAAAACTGTTTTTT
TRBJ2-5 | TRBV11-2 | few | NA | CASSLAPRGGETQYF | TGTGCCAGCAGCTTAGCCCCACGAGGCGGGGAGACCCAGTACTTC
TRBJ1-1 | TRBV5-5 | NA | NA | CASSLVYKNTEAFF | TGTGCCAGCAGCTTGGTGTATAAGAACACTGAAGCTTTCTTT
TRBJ2-3 | TRBV6-5 | NA | NA | CASSPMDSSTDTQYF | TGTGCCAGCAGCCCAATGGACAGTAGCACAGATACGCAGTATTTT
TRBJ2-1 | TRBV29-1 | few | TRBD1 | CSVGDSHNEQFF | TGCAGCGTTGGGGACAGCCACAATGAGCAGTTCTTC
TRBJ2-1 | TRBV7-2 | few | TRBD2 | CASSPEAGTRPYNEQFF | TGTGCCAGCAGCCCAGAGGCCGGGACTAGGCCCTACAATGAGCAGTTCTTC
TRBJ1-1 | TRBV6-4 | few | NA | CASRGQLNTEAFF | TGTGCCAGCAGAGGACAATTGAACACTGAAGCTTTCTTT
TRBJ2-3 | TRBV5-1 | few | NA | CASSLGSGAYTDTQYF | TGCGCCAGCAGCTTGGGGTCAGGGGCTTACACAGATACGCAGTATTTT
TRBJ2-7 | TRBV5-6 | few | TRBD1 | CASSRKGQGIGYEQYF | TGTGCCAGCAGCCGGAAGGGACAGGGGATAGGGTACGAGCAGTACTTC
TRBJ1-2 | TRBV7-2 | few | NA | CASSLGVHYGYTF | TGTGCCAGCAGCTTAGGAGTTCACTATGGCTACACCTTC
TRBJ1-1 | TRBV28 | few | NA | CASSLGQYQTEAFF | TGTGCCAGCAGTTTAGGGCAGTATCAAACTGAAGCTTTCTTT
TRBJ2-3 | TRBV28 | few | NA | CASSLRGGGDTQYF | TGTGCCAGCAGTTTACGGGGAGGAGGCGATACGCAGTATTTT
TRBJ2-7 | TRBV5-1 | few | TRBD1 | CASRGQGIGYEQYF | TGCGCCAGCAGGGGACAGGGAATCGGATACGAGCAGTACTTC